The entry below gives a single T cell receptor beta chain sequence along with its context. The sample comes from a study of shared clonotypes between healthy human individuals. The method was immunoSEQ multiplex PCR; TCRdb's version includes in-frame clones alone and lacks a portion of them. The repertoire includes over a million clones, 78% of them detected once, and 0.55% to 0.7% sits in the top ten. The V and J ends lost 4 bases and 2 bases respectively, with 7 bases between them. The germline V gene has CDR1 LGHNA and CDR2 YNFKEQ. The CDR3 covers 13 residues. This clonotype was obtained from a man younger than 30 in good health. Some clones in this sample may be carry-over from other donors' samples. This chain joins TRBV4-2 and TRBJ2-3; D remains ambiguous. The sample consisted of memory CD4+ T cells from PBMCs. As to subset: CD45RA-negative fraction. This CDR3 reads CASSPTYTDTQYF. DNA for the CDR3: TGTGCCAGCAGCCCTACCTACACAGATACGCAGTATTTT.